The 17 T cell receptor beta chains given below trace back to one sample, sequenced in a study of shared T cell receptors in the human thymus. Sequenced by immunoSEQ multiplex PCR; TCRdb stores in-frame clones only, minus some. The table includes some 700,000 clones, 88% detected once. The same specimen was also included in a second study, on human thymus T cells.

Specimen: thymocytes. The source of these receptors is a boy younger than two with a congenital heart defect.

The chain employs TRBV9 and TRBJ2-5; 16 positions agree with TRBD2. Trimming at V came to 5 bases and at J to 4 bases, leaving 17 bases not matched to a gene. Germline assignment: CDR1 SGDLS and CDR2 YYNGEE. There are 20 residues in the CDR3. CDR3: CASSPTPGLAGGWGVETQYF. The CDR3 region has the DNA TGTGCCAGCAGTCCCACACCGGGACTAGCGGGAGGGTGGGGGGTAGAGACCCAGTACTTC.

The J gene is TRBJ1-2, the V gene TRBV13; D is ambiguous. The V end lost 1 base, the J end lost 7 bases, and 13 bases lay between the germline ends. This CDR3 has 14 residues. Looked up from germline, CDR1 is PRHDT and CDR2 is FYEKMQ (reference sequence). The DNA for the CDR3 is TGTGCCAGCAGCTTAGACAATCCTCCTTTTGGCTACACCTTC. Translated: CASSLDNPPFGYTF.

The chain carries TRBV6-6 and TRBJ1-2, with 7 bases matching TRBD1. The CDR3 is 13 residues long. J gave up 8 bases and V 6 bases, and 9 bases lay outside the gene matches. Germline CDR1 reads MNHNY; CDR2 reads SVGAGI (reference sequence). The CDR3 region is CASSLQGIGGYTF. The DNA for the CDR3 is TGTGCCAGCAGCCTACAGGGGATTGGGGGCTACACCTTC.

The chain carries TRBV7-9 and TRBJ1-4, with a tentative D call TRBD1 (5 bases). Germline CDR1 is SEHNR and CDR2 is FQNEAQ (reference sequence). The V end was cut by 8 bases, the J end by 8 bases, with 18 bases between. The CDR3 is made up of 14 amino acids. The CDR3 protein is CASQLFGGLEKLFF. The CDR3 DNA reads TGTGCCAGCCAACTATTCGGGGGTTTAGAAAAACTGTTTTTT.

This chain links TRBV4-1 with TRBJ1-1, with 12 bases lining up with TRBD1. V was pared by 3 bases and J by 5 bases, with 4 bases of the junction left unmatched. Per the germline V gene, CDR1 is MGHRA and CDR2 is YSYEKL. This CDR3 is 15 amino acids long. In DNA form, the CDR3 reads TGCGCCAGCAGCCAGGGACAGGGGGCTTTGACTGAAGCTTTCTTT. Translated: CASSQGQGALTEAFF.

The rearrangement links TRBV2 to TRBJ2-7; D might be TRBD2 (5 bases). Germline CDR1 SNHLY, CDR2 FYNNEI. The V end lost 8 bases, the J end lost 6 bases, and 20 bases lay between the germline ends. The CDR3 extends over 14 amino acids. CDR3: CASRRGPLFCEQYF. In nucleotides, the CDR3 is TGTGCCAGCCGCCGGGGTCCCCTCTTCTGCGAGCAGTACTTC.

The rearrangement uses TRBV30 and TRBJ2-7; 10 nucleotides match TRBD2. The germline gives CDR1 GTSNPN, CDR2 SVGIG (reference sequence). CDR3 length equals 17 residues. The ends lost 3 bases at V and 0 bases at J; junction bases unmatched: 11. The CDR3 coding sequence is TGTGCCTGGAGGGGCGGACTAGCGGCCCCGAGCTCCTACGAGCAGTACTTC. Protein product: CAWRGGLAAPSSYEQYF.

The V and J genes are TRBV25-1 and TRBJ2-7; D remains ambiguous. Germline CDR1 and CDR2: MGHDK and SYGVNS. This CDR3 has 14 amino acids. V lost 0 bases and J lost 3, with 9 bases in between. CDR3 protein: CASSEYHPNYEQYF. Here the CDR3 DNA reads TGTGCCAGCAGTGAATATCACCCTAACTACGAGCAGTACTTC.

The rearrangement uses TRBV6-5 and TRBJ2-5, with D maybe TRBD2 (7 bases). The germline gives CDR1 MNHEY, CDR2 SVGAGI. The length of the CDR3 is 13 residues. Trimming cost V 2 bases and J 5 bases, with 9 bases left between them. The CDR3, as DNA: TGTGCCAGCAGTTACGGGAGGGGGGAGACCCAGTACTTC. Protein: CASSYGRGETQYF.

This chain connects TRBV4-3 to TRBJ2-1, with 9 bases fitting TRBD2. Germline assignment: CDR1 LGHNA and CDR2 YSLEER. The V gene end was trimmed by 0 bases and the J gene end by 4 bases; junction bases not matched to a gene: 7. The CDR3 is made up of 17 amino acids. The CDR3 sequence is CASSQENSSGTYNEQFF. In DNA, the CDR3 is TGCGCCAGCAGCCAAGAAAATTCTAGCGGGACTTACAATGAGCAGTTCTTC.

The chain's CDR3 is CASSSLRDRRTDTQYF. In nucleotides, the CDR3 is TGTGCCAGCAGTTCACTCCGGGACAGGCGCACAGATACGCAGTATTTT. The chain joins TRBV27 to TRBJ2-3; 8 bases are shared with TRBD1. The CDR3 extends over 16 amino acids. Trimming removed 4 bases from V and 1 base from J; junction bases left unmatched: 7. Per the germline V gene, CDR1 is MNHEY and CDR2 is SMNVEV (reference sequence).

This clone occurred a few times. The V call is TRBV28, the J call TRBJ2-7, with a possible D match to TRBD1 (6 bases). This CDR3 contains 14 residues. The germline V gene has CDR1 MDHEN and CDR2 SYDVKM. V was shortened by 4 bases and J by 5 bases, with 15 bases between the two germline ends. In DNA, the CDR3 is TGTGCCAGCAGTTCCCCCCCGGACAGTAACGAGCAGTACTTC. It yields the protein CASSSPPDSNEQYF.

Only one count was recorded for this clone. The J gene is TRBJ2-5, the V gene TRBV13, with TRBD2 matching 9 bases. The CDR3 has 15 amino acids. Germline V gives CDR1 PRHDT, CDR2 FYEKMQ (reference sequence). Germline trimming cut 4 bases from V and 2 bases from J; bases unmatched to any gene: 5. CDR3 amino acids: CASSSPSGAQETQYF. In DNA form, the CDR3 reads TGTGCCAGCAGCTCCCCTAGCGGGGCTCAAGAGACCCAGTACTTC.

The V gene is TRBV4-2, the J gene TRBJ2-3; 7 nucleotides agree with TRBD2. Germline values: CDR1 LGHNA, CDR2 YNFKEQ. The ends lost 1 base at V and 3 bases at J; junction bases unmatched: 4. The CDR3 has 15 amino acids. This CDR3 is CASSQVAGETDTQYF. The CDR3 region has the DNA TGTGCCAGCAGCCAAGTCGCGGGGGAAACAGATACGCAGTATTTT.

The gene calls are TRBV5-8 and TRBJ2-7; a weak D match, TRBD2 (7 bases). The V gene lost 3 bases and the J gene lost 4 bases, with 17 bases spanning the gap. The CDR3 length is 15 residues. The germline V gene has CDR1 SGHTS and CDR2 YDEGEE. This chain's CDR3 is CASSSRGDNGYEQYF. The CDR3 DNA sequence: TGTGCCAGCAGCTCCCGGGGGGACAACGGTTACGAGCAGTACTTC. Full variable domain (rest looked up from reference TRBV5-8 and TRBJ2-7): EAGVTQSPTHLIKTRGQQATLRCSPISGHTSVYWYQQALGLGLQFLLWYDEGEERNRGNFPPRFSGRQFPNYSSELNVNALELEDSALYLCASSSRGDNGYEQYFGPGTRLTVT.

V usage is TRBV4-3 and J usage is TRBJ2-1, with TRBD2 matching 8 bases. The germline CDR1 and CDR2 sequences are LGHNA and YSLEER. CDR3 length equals 17 residues. Trimming at V came to 2 bases and at J to 5 bases, leaving 11 bases not matched to a gene. The CDR3 nucleotides are TGCGCCAGCAGCCAAATACTGACTAGCGAGGGAAACAATGAGCAGTTCTTC. It yields the protein CASSQILTSEGNNEQFF.

This chain connects TRBV6-6 to TRBJ1-1; possibly TRBD1 for D (5 bases). The CDR3 loop spans 15 amino acids. CDR1 MNHNY and CDR2 SVGAGI come from the germline V gene (reference sequence). Trimming removed 5 bases from V and 5 bases from J, with 18 bases in between. The CDR3 here is CASSHGGGSRTEAFF. In DNA form, the CDR3 reads TGTGCCAGCAGTCACGGGGGGGGGTCGAGGACTGAAGCTTTCTTT.